This entry lists 4 T cell receptor beta chains sequenced from one sample in a study of T cell responses to AZD1222 COVID-19 vaccine. The assay was immunoSEQ multiplex PCR, and TCRdb's table has in-frame clones only and misses some. The table shows 100,000 to 150,000 clones, with around 89% occurring only once. This specimen consisted of peripheral blood, obtained on day 0 of MenACWY control vaccination. Source of these receptors: an adult in good health.

The J gene is TRBJ1-5, the V gene TRBV6-2 or TRBV6-3; D is unresolved. Trimming removed 4 bases from V and 1 base from J, with 8 bases in between. Germline CDR1 MNHEY, CDR2 SVGEGT. The CDR3 extends over 14 amino acids. The CDR3 sequence is CASSSSSSNQPQHF. CDR3 nucleotides: TGTGCCAGCAGTTCCTCCAGCAGCAATCAGCCCCAGCATTTT.

The V and J genes are TRBV5-1 and TRBJ1-3; no clear D gene. V lost 0 bases to trimming and J lost 0 bases, with 7 bases between them. CDR3 length: 15 residues. Germline V gives CDR1 SGHRS, CDR2 YFSETQ. CDR3 in DNA: TGCGCCAGCAGCTTGGCCCCAGGCTCTGGAAACACCATATATTTT. Translating it yields CASSLAPGSGNTIYF. The full variable domain, with the rest looked up from reference TRBV5-1 and TRBJ1-3, is KAGVTQTPRYLIKTRGQQVTLSCSPISGHRSVSWYQQTPGQGLQFLFEYFSETQRNKGNFPGRFSGRQFSNSRSEMNVSTLELGDSALYLCASSLAPGSGNTIYFGEGSWLTVV.

The chain employs TRBV10-3 and TRBJ2-3; TRBD2 matches at 9 bases. V shed 0 bases, J shed 2 bases, and the junction held 9 bases outside the gene matches. The CDR3 extends over 18 amino acids. Looked up from germline, CDR1 is ENHRY and CDR2 is SYGVKD. The CDR3, as DNA: TGTGCCATCAGTGAGTCCGACGTCTTAGCGGGAGTCACAGATACGCAGTATTTT. This translates into CAISESDVLAGVTDTQYF.

The chain recombines TRBV5-4 with TRBJ2-2, with 9 nucleotides matching TRBD2. This CDR3 spans 15 amino acids. V was pared by 3 bases and J by 6 bases, with 6 bases of the junction left unmatched. CDR1 SGHNT and CDR2 YYREEE come from the germline V gene (reference sequence). The CDR3 bases are TGTGCCAGCAGCTACCCGGGACTAGCTGCCGGGGAGCTGTTTTTT. It yields the protein CASSYPGLAAGELFF.